This paragraph reports one T cell receptor (beta chain). The germline V gene has CDR1 SGHTA and CDR2 FQGNSA. The CDR3 sequence is 20 residues long. V trimming: 0 bases; J trimming: 5 bases; junction bases outside the gene matches: 15. The sample belongs to a study of blood T cell repertoires in COVID-19. Study-level background: The United States, Italy and Spain were the sources of the acute and convalescent COVID-19 samples. T cells, B-cell-depleted T cells, or PBMCs provided the cDNA or gDNA that served as material.

Per the original data handling: Using reference gene primer amplification, nucleated cell counts were estimated. Assay used: immunoSEQ multiplex PCR; TCRdb lists only in-frame clones, some missing. Clonal size and the V and J genes are those of that table, whereas D and trimming came from the DNA. The sample yields about 49,000 clones, 85% to 90% seen once. This TCR was sampled from a middle-aged man with active COVID-19. The genes are TRBV7-2 and TRBJ2-3, with TRBD2 matching 12 bases. The material sequenced was peripheral blood. The CDR3 region is CASSLAPFLAGGPPIDTQYF. The CDR3 DNA reads TGTGCCAGCAGCTTAGCCCCCTTCCTAGCGGGAGGGCCCCCCATAGATACGCAGTATTTT.